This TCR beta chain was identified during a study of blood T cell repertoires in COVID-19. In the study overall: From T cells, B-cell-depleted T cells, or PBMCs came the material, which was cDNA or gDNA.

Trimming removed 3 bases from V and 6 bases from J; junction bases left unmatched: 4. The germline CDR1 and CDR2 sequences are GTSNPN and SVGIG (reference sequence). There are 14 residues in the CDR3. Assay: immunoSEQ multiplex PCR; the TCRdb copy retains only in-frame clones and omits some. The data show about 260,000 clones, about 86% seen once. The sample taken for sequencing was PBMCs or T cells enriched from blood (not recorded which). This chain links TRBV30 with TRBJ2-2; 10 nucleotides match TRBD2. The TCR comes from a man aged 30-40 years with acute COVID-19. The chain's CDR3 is CAWRSAGGPGELFF. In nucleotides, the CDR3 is TGTGCCTGGAGATCAGCGGGGGGGCCCGGGGAGCTGTTTTTT.